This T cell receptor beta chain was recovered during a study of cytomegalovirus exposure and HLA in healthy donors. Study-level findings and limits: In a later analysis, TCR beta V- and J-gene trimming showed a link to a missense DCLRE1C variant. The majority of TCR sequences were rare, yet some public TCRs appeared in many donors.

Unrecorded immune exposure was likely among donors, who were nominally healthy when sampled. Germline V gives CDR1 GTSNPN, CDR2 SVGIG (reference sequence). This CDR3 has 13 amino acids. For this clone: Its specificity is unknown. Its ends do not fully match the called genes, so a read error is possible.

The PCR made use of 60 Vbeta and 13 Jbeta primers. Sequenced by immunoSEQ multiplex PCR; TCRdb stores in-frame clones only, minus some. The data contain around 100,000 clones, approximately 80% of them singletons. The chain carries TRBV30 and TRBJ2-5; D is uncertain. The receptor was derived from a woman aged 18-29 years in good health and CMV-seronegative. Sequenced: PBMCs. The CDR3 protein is CAWTPQALPNLDF. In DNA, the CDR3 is TGTGCCTGGACCCCTCAGGCCCTCCCGAATTTGGACTTC.